These 32 T cell receptor beta chains originate from one sample sequenced in a study of blood T cells in healthy people across ages. Sample-barcoded 5' priming and a J-beta primer mix drove a second PCR of about 6 to 12 cycles. TCRdb analysed the 5' RACE reads with MiXCR anew, one entry per CDR3 protein. The profile shows roughly 1,500,000 distinct CDR3 sequences, around two fifths of them singletons. Sequences were obtained from blood. These receptors all stem from a woman aged 18 to 35 in good health.

The chain links TRBV5-5 to TRBJ1-6, with 7 bases lining up with TRBD1. The CDR3 is 16 residues long. CDR1 and CDR2 (germline): SGHKS, YYEKEE (reference sequence). Trimming cost V 2 bases and J 6 bases; bases outside gene matches: 8. As DNA, the CDR3 is TGTGCCAGCAGCTTCGGTCCGGGACAGCTTAATTCACCCCTCCACTTT. This codes for CASSFGPGQLNSPLHF. Supplemented by reference TRBV5-5 and TRBJ1-6, the full variable domain reads DAGVTQSPTHLIKTRGQQVTLRCSPISGHKSVSWYQQVLGQGPQFIFQYYEKEERGRGNFPDRFSARQFPNYSSELNVNALLLGDSALYLCASSFGPGQLNSPLHFGNGTRLTVT.

The genes are TRBV20-1 and TRBJ2-7; TRBD2 is a possible D gene (5 bases). The closer fit of TRBJ2-5 to the DNA end suggests the J call may be wrong. This CDR3 spans 15 amino acids. The germline V gene has CDR1 DFQATT and CDR2 SNEGSKA (reference sequence). The CDR3 is CSARGGEGAGETQYF. The CDR3 DNA reads as TGCAGTGCTAGAGGGGGAGAGGGAGCCGGAGAGACCCAGTACTTC.

This clonotype was seen repeatedly, ten times or more. This chain connects TRBV7-9 to TRBJ1-2, with D possibly being TRBD1 (5 bases). The CDR3 spans 13 residues. The germline gives CDR1 SEHNR, CDR2 FQNEAQ (reference sequence). The V and J ends lost 5 bases and 3 bases respectively, with 10 bases between them. The CDR3 here is CASSLQGDYGYTF. The CDR3, as DNA: TGTGCCAGCAGCCTCCAGGGAGACTATGGCTACACCTTC. The full variable domain, completed using reference TRBV7-9 and TRBJ1-2, is DTGVSQNPRHKITKRGQNVTFRCDPISEHNRLYWYRQTLGQGPEFLTYFQNEAQLEKSRLLSDRFSAERPKGSFSTLEIQRTEQGDSAMYLCASSLQGDYGYTFGSGTRLTVV.

The chain couples TRBV14 to TRBJ2-1, with 9 nucleotides matching TRBD2. The CDR3 is 17 amino acids. Germline V gene sequence: CDR1 SGHDN, CDR2 FVKESK. V dropped 2 bases and J dropped 3; count of bases not matched to a gene: 8. The DNA for the CDR3 is TGTGCCAGCAGCCAATGGACTAGCGCCTTTCTCTACAATGAGCAGTTCTTC. It codes for CASSQWTSAFLYNEQFF.

This clonotype was detected ten times or more. The chain has TRBV29-1 and TRBJ2-3; D is perhaps TRBD1 (6 bases). The CDR3 length is 12 residues. The germline gives CDR1 SQVTM, CDR2 ANQGSEA. V gave up 3 bases and J gave up 5 bases, with 9 bases separating them. The CDR3 here is CSVDRGRDTQYF. CDR3 bases: TGCAGCGTTGACAGGGGAAGAGATACGCAGTATTTT.

Comment on this clonotype: One end of the junction varies from germline; a read error may be responsible. V and J are TRBV6-5 and TRBJ1-6, with TRBD1 matching over 9 bases. The CDR3 extends over 16 amino acids. Per the germline V gene, CDR1 is MNHEY and CDR2 is SVGAGI. The CDR3 loop reads CASSYTAGTGIGPPHF. In DNA form, the CDR3 reads TGTGCCAGCAGTTACACAGCCGGGACAGGGATTGGACCCCCCCACTTT.

This clonotype was counted once. The chain combines TRBV20-1 with TRBJ1-6; a weak D match, TRBD1 (6 bases). Germline V CDR1 and CDR2: DFQATT, SNEGSKA (reference sequence). Trimming took 6 bases from V and 1 from J, leaving 16 bases between them. CDR3 length: 16 residues. CDR3 DNA: TGCAGTGCGAGAACAGGGCCTCAATCCTATAATTCACCCCTCCACTTT. Residues: CSARTGPQSYNSPLHF.

This chain connects TRBV5-5 to TRBJ1-4, with a weak D call TRBD1 (6 bases). There are 16 residues in the CDR3. Trimming took 0 bases from V and 8 from J, leaving 17 bases between them. Germline CDR1 is SGHKS and CDR2 is YYEKEE (reference sequence). The CDR3 sequence is CASSLEPGTGREKLFF. The CDR3 DNA is TGTGCCAGCAGCTTGGAGCCTGGTACAGGGCGCGAAAAACTGTTTTTT.

The rearrangement joins TRBV27 to TRBJ2-5; TRBD1 might be the D (6 bases). The assigned J gene may be wrong: the sequence end matches TRBJ2-7 better. CDR1 is MNHEY, CDR2 SMNVEV, per germline (reference sequence). CDR3 length: 14 amino acids. The CDR3 DNA reads as TGTGCCAGCAGCCTCACTCTACGAGGGGGCGAGCAGTACTTC. Amino acid sequence: CASSLTLRGGEQYF.

The chain has TRBV12-3 or TRBV12-4 and TRBJ2-1, with TRBD2 identical over 7 bases. V lost 6 bases, J lost 9 bases, and 17 bases stayed unmatched. The CDR3 consists of 16 residues. CDR3 sequence: CASSTRVAGWSGEQFF. CDR3 nucleotides: TGTGCCAGCAGCACACGCGTAGCGGGTTGGTCTGGTGAGCAGTTCTTC.

Only a few counts were recorded for this clonotype. The rearrangement joins TRBV28 to TRBJ1-6, with D tentatively TRBD1 (6 bases). The CDR3 consists of 15 residues. V was shortened by 10 bases and J by 5 bases, with 18 bases between the two germline ends. CDR1 MDHEN and CDR2 SYDVKM come from the germline V gene. CDR3 nucleotides: TGTGCCACCCAACCCGGGACACGGAATAATTCACCCCTCCACTTT. It encodes CATQPGTRNNSPLHF. Filled out from reference TRBV28 and TRBJ1-6, the complete variable domain reads DVKVTQSSRYLVKRTGEKVFLECVQDMDHENMFWYRQDPGLGLRLIYFSYDVKMKEKGDIPEGYSVSREKKERFSLILESASTNQTSMYLCATQPGTRNNSPLHFGNGTRLTVT.

The chain has TRBV20-1 and TRBJ2-5; 12 bases map to TRBD2. The CDR3 is 16 residues long. With 1 base clipped from V and 2 bases from J, the junction kept 5 bases outside the gene matches. Per germline, CDR1 DFQATT and CDR2 SNEGSKA (reference sequence). Here the CDR3 DNA reads TGCAGTGCTAGAGGTAGCGGACTAGCGGGACAAGAGACCCAGTACTTC. This codes for CSARGSGLAGQETQYF.

The sample holds a few counts of this clonotype. CDR3 loop: CSARPFSYGYTF. The DNA for the CDR3 is TGCAGTGCTAGGCCTTTCAGCTATGGCTACACCTTC. V and J are TRBV20-1 and TRBJ1-2; no clear D gene. CDR3 size: 12 residues. Germline lookup yields CDR1 DFQATT and CDR2 SNEGSKA (reference sequence). Trimming shortened V by 3 bases and J by 4 bases, and 9 bases separated the two germline ends.

V is TRBV12-3 or TRBV12-4 and J is TRBJ1-1; maybe TRBD1 (6 bases). V was pared by 7 bases and J by 4 bases, with 16 bases between. The CDR3 is made up of 14 amino acids. The CDR3 spells CASTQTGGFTEAFF. The CDR3 bases are TGTGCCAGCACTCAGACAGGCGGGTTCACTGAAGCTTTCTTT.

The gene calls are TRBV10-3 and TRBJ1-1; D might be TRBD1 (5 bases). Trimming removed 11 bases at V and 1 base at J, with 14 bases between. The CDR3 is made up of 13 amino acids. The germline gives CDR1 ENHRY, CDR2 SYGVKD. The CDR3 loop reads CAVTLTGNTEAFF. As DNA, the CDR3 is TGTGCCGTCACTCTTACAGGGAACACTGAAGCTTTCTTT.

This clonotype was seen more than once but under ten times. This rearrangement joins TRBV5-1 to TRBJ2-3; no clear D. The germline V and J ends were trimmed by 0 bases and 2 bases, with 10 bases remaining between them. This CDR3 contains 15 residues. Germline V gives CDR1 SGHRS, CDR2 YFSETQ. Here the CDR3 DNA reads TGCGCCAGCAGCTTGGGGACGCTAGTCACAGATACGCAGTATTTT. Its translation: CASSLGTLVTDTQYF.

This chain joins TRBV5-1 and TRBJ2-1; D call uncertain. This CDR3 is built from 13 residues. Germline V gives CDR1 SGHRS, CDR2 YFSETQ. Trimming left V 2 bases short and J 10 bases short, with 13 bases between. CDR3 sequence reads: CASSLQLEYEQFF. The DNA for the CDR3 is TGCGCCAGCAGCTTACAGCTAGAGTACGAGCAGTTCTTC.

This clonotype was recorded a few times. The chain joins TRBV5-1 to TRBJ2-2, with D possibly TRBD2 on 5 matching bases. Germline CDR1 SGHRS, CDR2 YFSETQ. Between the trimmed V and J ends, which lost 0 bases and 2 bases, there was a span of 8 bases. The CDR3 is 15 amino acids. This chain's CDR3 is CASSLGPGNTGELFF. The CDR3 coding sequence is TGCGCCAGCAGCTTGGGGCCGGGAAACACCGGGGAGCTGTTTTTT.

The gene calls are TRBV6-5 and TRBJ1-2; TRBD1 matches at 7 bases. The CDR3 extends over 15 amino acids. Germline V gene data show CDR1 as MNHEY and CDR2 as SVGAGI. V was clipped by 4 bases and J by 8 bases; unmatched bases: 13. The CDR3 nucleotides read TGTGCCAGCAGTTTGGCGATACAGGGGTCAGGCGGCTACACCTTC. Translating it yields CASSLAIQGSGGYTF.

This clonotype was found a few times. The V and J genes are TRBV9 and TRBJ2-7, with 12 nucleotides matching TRBD1. V lost 0 bases, J lost 6 bases, and 4 bases stayed unmatched. CDR3 length equals 15 residues. CDR1 is SGDLS and CDR2 is YYNGEE in the germline V gene. The CDR3 coding sequence is TGTGCCAGCAGCGTAGTTTCGGGACAGGGGGCCGAGCAGTACTTC. Protein product: CASSVVSGQGAEQYF.

This clonotype has a single count. The CDR3 DNA is TGTGCCAGCAGGCCGACTAGCGGAGGGGAGACCCAGTTCTTC. Encoded protein: CASRPTSGGETQFF. The rearrangement uses TRBV12-3 or TRBV12-4 and TRBJ2-5; 9 bases agree with TRBD2. The tail of the sequence fits TRBJ2-1 better, so the J call may be wrong. The CDR3 runs 14 residues.

The chain uses TRBV28 and TRBJ2-7; D not resolved. This CDR3 spans 14 amino acids. Germline CDR1 is MDHEN and CDR2 is SYDVKM. Trimming took 3 bases from V and 0 from J, leaving 9 bases between them. Here the CDR3 reads CASSFETASYEQYF. CDR3 in DNA: TGTGCCAGCAGTTTTGAGACGGCCTCCTACGAGCAGTACTTC.

This clonotype was observed a handful of times. The V and J genes are TRBV20-1 and TRBJ1-6, with TRBD1 identical over 10 bases. Germline CDR1 DFQATT, CDR2 SNEGSKA (reference sequence). J lost 9 bases, V lost 3 bases, and 5 bases had no gene match. The CDR3 loop spans 14 amino acids. Here the CDR3 DNA reads TGCAGTGCTAGCCCGACAGGGGGCCGTTCACCCCTCCACTTT. Encoded protein: CSASPTGGRSPLHF.

This clonotype was seen a handful of times. The genes are TRBV20-1 and TRBJ1-5; no clear D. Germline lookup yields CDR1 DFQATT and CDR2 SNEGSKA (reference sequence). The CDR3 contains 13 residues. V lost 2 bases, J lost 7 bases, and 12 bases lay in between. In nucleotides, the CDR3 is TGCAGTGCTAGAATGGGAGCAGGACAGCCCCAGCATTTT. This codes for CSARMGAGQPQHF.

This clonotype was found a few times. The chain is built from TRBV28 and TRBJ1-2; 7 positions agree with TRBD1. CDR3 length: 11 residues. The junction had 7 bases not matched to a gene; V was cut back by 11 bases and J by 7 bases. The germline gives CDR1 MDHEN, CDR2 SYDVKM. The CDR3 DNA is TGTGCCGGTCACAGGGGTGGTGGCTACACCTTC. It encodes CAGHRGGGYTF.

This clonotype was observed a single time. V is TRBV28 and J is TRBJ2-3; possibly TRBD1 for D (5 bases). The CDR3 has 15 amino acids. Trimming cost V 4 bases and J 1 base, with 12 bases left between them. The germline V gene encodes CDR1 MDHEN and CDR2 SYDVKM. CDR3 in amino acids: CASSWGGKRTDTQYF. In DNA, the CDR3 is TGTGCCAGCAGTTGGGGCGGCAAACGCACAGATACGCAGTATTTT.

V is TRBV10-3 and J is TRBJ2-3; TRBD2 matches 8 bases. Germline V CDR1 and CDR2: ENHRY, SYGVKD. CDR3 length equals 16 residues. The V gene end was trimmed by 6 bases and the J gene end by 0 bases; junction bases not matched to a gene: 8. DNA for the CDR3: TGTGCCATCAGGGATCCAGCGGGGGCTAGCACAGATACGCAGTATTTT. Its protein product is CAIRDPAGASTDTQYF.

The CDR3 DNA is TGTGCCACTCTGGTCCAGTATGGCTACACCTTC. This gives the protein CATLVQYGYTF. This chain links TRBV10-3 with TRBJ1-2; D not certain. Germline assignment: CDR1 ENHRY and CDR2 SYGVKD. Trimming shortened V by 10 bases and J by 5 bases, and 11 bases separated the two germline ends. The CDR3 loop spans 11 amino acids.

This chain connects TRBV3-1 to TRBJ2-4; 8 bases map to TRBD1. Germline CDR1 is LGHDT and CDR2 is YNNKEL (reference sequence). The trim removed 3 bases at V and 0 bases at J, leaving 7 bases unmatched. This CDR3 comprises 17 residues. CDR3 loop: CASSQAGQGKAKNIQYF. The DNA for the CDR3 is TGTGCCAGCAGCCAGGCTGGACAGGGCAAAGCCAAAAACATTCAGTACTTC. Using reference TRBV3-1 and TRBJ2-4 for the parts outside the CDR3, the full variable domain is DTAVSQTPKYLVTQMGNDKSIKCEQNLGHDTMYWYKQDSKKFLKIMFSYNNKELIINETVPNRFSPKSPDKAHLNLHINSLELGDSAVYFCASSQAGQGKAKNIQYFGAGTRLSVL.

This clonotype was observed at least ten times. This chain uses TRBV7-8 with TRBJ2-7; the D is unclear. The V end was cut by 5 bases, the J end by 0 bases, with 8 bases between. This CDR3 has 13 amino acids. CDR1 and CDR2 from the germline V gene are SGHVS and FQNEAQ. As DNA, the CDR3 is TGTGCCAGCAGCCAGCTTGGCTCCTACGAGCAGTACTTC. Amino acid sequence: CASSQLGSYEQYF.

In regard to this clonotype: A read error may account for a junction end that differs from germline. The chain employs TRBV9 and TRBJ2-1; 10 nucleotides agree with TRBD1. The CDR3 is made up of 15 amino acids. Germline V lookup: CDR1 SGDLS, CDR2 YYNGEE. The CDR3 reads CASSVTGQGWNEQVF. CDR3 bases: TGTGCCAGCAGCGTAACGGGACAGGGGTGGAATGAGCAGGTCTTC.

The rearrangement links TRBV7-2 to TRBJ2-5; TRBD2 matches at 10 bases. TRBJ2-7 matches the DNA end more closely, so the J call is doubtful. The length of the CDR3 is 19 residues. Germline V lookup: CDR1 SGHTA, CDR2 FQGNSA. CDR3 coding DNA: TGTGCCAGCAGTAAAGGTGGGCTAGCGGGGGCTTGGACTCACAACGAGCAGTACTTC. Amino acid sequence: CASSKGGLAGAWTHNEQYF.